These T cell receptor beta chains were read from a single sample in a study of technical replicates of blood from a handful of donors. Clones were sequenced by immunoSEQ multiplex PCR, and TCRdb holds only the in-frame ones, with some missing. The data show 50,000 to 65,000 clones, about 92% seen once. The sequenced material came from PBMCs. These receptors all come from a human donor in good health. Some clones in this sample may be carry-over from other donors' samples. CDR3s include the opening cysteine and the closing phenylalanine or tryptophan. Fields, in order: D gene, CDR3 length, V gene, J gene, clone size, CDR3 DNA, CDR3 protein. D genes are given only for firm matches. Clone size is given for some rows only: seen once, a few or many times, or a class if the clone is expanded.

D gene: -; CDR3 length: 14; V gene: TRBV5-1; J gene: TRBJ1-1; clone size: -; CDR3 DNA: TGCGCCAGCAGCCCCCGTCGGGGGGGGTCTGAAGCTTTCTTT; CDR3 protein: CASSPRRGGSEAFF
D gene: TRBD2; CDR3 length: 13; V gene: TRBV19; J gene: TRBJ2-5; clone size: -; CDR3 DNA: TGTGCCACCTCCGGGACTAGGAAAGAGACCCAGTACTTC; CDR3 protein: CATSGTRKETQYF
D gene: TRBD1; CDR3 length: 16; V gene: TRBV7-8; J gene: TRBJ2-7; clone size: -; CDR3 DNA: TGTGCCAGCAGCGCGTCCCGGGACAGGGGACGCTACGAGCAGTACTTC; CDR3 protein: CASSASRDRGRYEQYF
D gene: TRBD1; CDR3 length: 18; V gene: TRBV7-3; J gene: TRBJ1-5; clone size: few; CDR3 DNA: TGTGCCAGCAGGTCAACAGGGGGCCGTTCCTATAGCAATCAGCCCCAGCATTTT; CDR3 protein: CASRSTGGRSYSNQPQHF
D gene: TRBD2; CDR3 length: 17; V gene: TRBV5-4; J gene: TRBJ2-1; clone size: -; CDR3 DNA: TGTGCCAGCAGCTTCGGCGGGGCGGGAGGGCCGGTAAATGAGCAGTTCTTC; CDR3 protein: CASSFGGAGGPVNEQFF
D gene: TRBD1; CDR3 length: 13; V gene: TRBV5-4; J gene: TRBJ1-1; clone size: -; CDR3 DNA: TGTGCCAGCAGAGGGACAGAGAACACTGAAGCTTTCTTT; CDR3 protein: CASRGTENTEAFF
D gene: TRBD2; CDR3 length: 20; V gene: TRBV4-2; J gene: TRBJ2-6; clone size: -; CDR3 DNA: TGTGCCAGCAGCCAAGATTGGGGACTAGCGGGAAACTCTGGGGCCAACGTCCTGACTTTC; CDR3 protein: CASSQDWGLAGNSGANVLTF
D gene: TRBD1; CDR3 length: 12; V gene: TRBV30; J gene: TRBJ1-4; clone size: once; CDR3 DNA: TGTGCCTGGAGTGTGGACAGGCGAAAACTGTTTTTT; CDR3 protein: CAWSVDRRKLFF
D gene: TRBD2; CDR3 length: 14; V gene: TRBV5-4; J gene: TRBJ2-3; clone size: -; CDR3 DNA: TGTGCCAGCAGCTTGGCTAGCGGGACAGATACGCAGTATTTT; CDR3 protein: CASSLASGTDTQYF
D gene: TRBD2; CDR3 length: 16; V gene: TRBV10-3; J gene: TRBJ2-1; clone size: -; CDR3 DNA: TGTGCCATCAGTGGGACTAGCGGGAGTCCCTACAATGAGCAGTTCTTC; CDR3 protein: CAISGTSGSPYNEQFF
D gene: TRBD1; CDR3 length: 14; V gene: TRBV5-1; J gene: TRBJ2-5; clone size: -; CDR3 DNA: TGCGCCAGCAGCACCGGACAGGGTTGGGAGACCCAGTACTTC; CDR3 protein: CASSTGQGWETQYF
D gene: -; CDR3 length: 12; V gene: TRBV25-1; J gene: TRBJ2-5; clone size: once; CDR3 DNA: TGTGCCAGCCGATCCTCCGGAGAGACCCAGTACTTC; CDR3 protein: CASRSSGETQYF
D gene: -; CDR3 length: 15; V gene: TRBV7-8; J gene: TRBJ2-7; clone size: few; CDR3 DNA: TGTGCCAGCAGTCACTCCTCAGGGGACCTTTACGAGCAGTACTTC; CDR3 protein: CASSHSSGDLYEQYF
D gene: TRBD1; CDR3 length: 15; V gene: TRBV19; J gene: TRBJ2-3; clone size: -; CDR3 DNA: TGTGCCAGTAGTATGGGACAGGGTGGGGCAGATACGCAGTATTTT; CDR3 protein: CASSMGQGGADTQYF
D gene: -; CDR3 length: 15; V gene: TRBV13; J gene: TRBJ2-3; clone size: -; CDR3 DNA: TGTGCCAGCAGCTTAGGCGCTAGCCTCACAGATACGCAGTATTTT; CDR3 protein: CASSLGASLTDTQYF
D gene: -; CDR3 length: 15; V gene: TRBV7-9; J gene: TRBJ1-6; clone size: -; CDR3 DNA: TGTGCCAGCAGCTTAGCGTTTGGGCCTAATTCACCCCTCCACTTT; CDR3 protein: CASSLAFGPNSPLHF
D gene: -; CDR3 length: 14; V gene: TRBV5-1; J gene: TRBJ2-1; clone size: -; CDR3 DNA: TGCGCCAGCAGCGGTAGCGGAGCATACAATGAGCAGTTCTTC; CDR3 protein: CASSGSGAYNEQFF
D gene: TRBD1; CDR3 length: 16; V gene: TRBV13; J gene: TRBJ2-2; clone size: -; CDR3 DNA: TGTGCCAGCAGCTCCGGGACAGTCCTTAACACCGGGGAGCTGTTTTTT; CDR3 protein: CASSSGTVLNTGELFF
D gene: TRBD1; CDR3 length: 16; V gene: TRBV27; J gene: TRBJ2-5; clone size: -; CDR3 DNA: TGTGCCAGCAGTCGTCTCGGACAGGGACTGCCGGAGACCCAGTACTTC; CDR3 protein: CASSRLGQGLPETQYF
D gene: -; CDR3 length: 13; V gene: TRBV5-5; J gene: TRBJ2-7; clone size: -; CDR3 DNA: TGTGCCAGCAGCTTATACAACTCCTACGAGCAGTACTTC; CDR3 protein: CASSLYNSYEQYF
D gene: TRBD2; CDR3 length: 18; V gene: TRBV19; J gene: TRBJ2-3; clone size: -; CDR3 DNA: TGTGCCAGTAGTTCCCTGGGGGCGCTAGCGGGGGCTACAGATACGCAGTATTTT; CDR3 protein: CASSSLGALAGATDTQYF
D gene: -; CDR3 length: 13; V gene: TRBV6-1; J gene: TRBJ2-7; clone size: -; CDR3 DNA: TGTGCCAGTACACAGGGAGCCGCCTACGAGCAGTACTTC; CDR3 protein: CASTQGAAYEQYF
D gene: -; CDR3 length: 13; V gene: TRBV4-2; J gene: TRBJ2-7; clone size: -; CDR3 DNA: TGTGCCAGCAGCCAAGGAGAGGAAAACGAGCAGTACTTC; CDR3 protein: CASSQGEENEQYF
D gene: TRBD2; CDR3 length: 14; V gene: TRBV2; J gene: TRBJ2-7; clone size: -; CDR3 DNA: TGTGCCACTGCCGGGACTAGCGGGAACTACGAGCAGTACTTC; CDR3 protein: CATAGTSGNYEQYF
D gene: TRBD2; CDR3 length: 15; V gene: TRBV6-4; J gene: TRBJ2-1; clone size: few; CDR3 DNA: TGTGCCAGCAGTGAAGGACTAGCGGGGAACAATGAGCAGTTCTTC; CDR3 protein: CASSEGLAGNNEQFF
D gene: -; CDR3 length: 13; V gene: TRBV27; J gene: TRBJ1-5; clone size: -; CDR3 DNA: -; CDR3 protein: CASSSSGNQPQHF
D gene: TRBD2; CDR3 length: 15; V gene: TRBV5-6; J gene: TRBJ2-1; clone size: -; CDR3 DNA: TGTGCCAGCAGTTCCCTGACTAGCGGTTACAATGAGCAGTTCTTC; CDR3 protein: CASSSLTSGYNEQFF
D gene: -; CDR3 length: 12; V gene: TRBV6-5; J gene: TRBJ2-5; clone size: once; CDR3 DNA: TGTGCCAGCAGTTACTCGAGGGAGACCCAGTACTTC; CDR3 protein: CASSYSRETQYF
D gene: -; CDR3 length: 12; V gene: TRBV6-7; J gene: TRBJ1-6; clone size: -; CDR3 DNA: TGTGCCAGCAGCAATAAACTCAGGGGCCTCCACTTT; CDR3 protein: CASSNKLRGLHF
D gene: TRBD2; CDR3 length: 15; V gene: TRBV30; J gene: TRBJ2-7; clone size: -; CDR3 DNA: TGTGCCTGGAGTCTAAGCGGGAGTAGTTCCTACGAGCAGTACTTC; CDR3 protein: CAWSLSGSSSYEQYF
D gene: TRBD1; CDR3 length: 18; V gene: TRBV2; J gene: TRBJ2-3; clone size: -; CDR3 DNA: TGTGCCAGCAGTGCCCGGGGACCTGGGACAGCTAGCACAGATACGCAGTATTTT; CDR3 protein: CASSARGPGTASTDTQYF
D gene: -; CDR3 length: 15; V gene: TRBV9; J gene: TRBJ1-2; clone size: -; CDR3 DNA: TGTGCCAGCAGCGTAGACCCTGAGGGCTGGGGTGGCTACACCTTC; CDR3 protein: CASSVDPEGWGGYTF
D gene: -; CDR3 length: 13; V gene: TRBV10-3; J gene: TRBJ1-2; clone size: -; CDR3 DNA: TGTGCCATCAGTGTCGGCGGAAACTATGGCTACACCTTC; CDR3 protein: CAISVGGNYGYTF
D gene: -; CDR3 length: 14; V gene: TRBV18; J gene: TRBJ2-7; clone size: -; CDR3 DNA: TGTGCCAGCTCACCGGGGCAGGGATACTACGAGCAGTACTTC; CDR3 protein: CASSPGQGYYEQYF